A selection of T cell receptor beta chains follows, all from one sample in a study of early T cells in non-severe SARS-CoV-2 infection. Each CDR3 protein gets one entry after TCRdb re-called the 5' RACE reads with MiXCR. Of around 63,000 distinct CDR3 sequences in the sample, about 6% are singletons; the top ten hold less than 3.5%. Sequenced material: whole blood, taken at baseline. These receptors originate from an adult who was a healthcare worker with PCR-confirmed SARS-CoV-2 infection or an uninfected control (not recorded which). CDR3s include the opening cysteine and the closing phenylalanine or tryptophan. The D gene is left open where the match is weak. Size tells how often a clone was seen (once, few, many) or the class of an expanded clone, and some rows leave it out.

d_gene: TRBD2; v_gene: TRBV4-1; len: 14; abundance: few; j_gene: TRBJ2-3; CDR3aa: CASSLAGAADTQYF; CDR3nt: TGCGCCAGCAGCCTAGCGGGAGCGGCAGATACGCAGTATTTT
d_gene: NA; v_gene: TRBV12-3/TRBV12-4; len: 13; abundance: few; j_gene: TRBJ1-1; CDR3aa: CASSNGGNTEAFF; CDR3nt: TGTGCCAGCAGTAACGGGGGGAACACTGAAGCTTTCTTT
d_gene: NA; v_gene: TRBV29-1; len: 11; abundance: NA; j_gene: TRBJ1-2; CDR3aa: CSVGRYYGYTF; CDR3nt: TGCAGCGTTGGTCGATACTATGGCTACACCTTC
d_gene: NA; v_gene: TRBV7-2; len: 15; abundance: few; j_gene: TRBJ2-7; CDR3aa: CASSLASSAPSEQYF; CDR3nt: TGTGCCAGCAGCTTAGCGTCTAGCGCTCCGTCCGAGCAGTACTTC
d_gene: NA; v_gene: TRBV19; len: 13; abundance: many; j_gene: TRBJ2-7; CDR3aa: CATSRDATYEQYF; CDR3nt: TGTGCCACCAGCAGAGACGCTACCTACGAGCAGTACTTC
d_gene: NA; v_gene: TRBV7-2; len: 13; abundance: NA; j_gene: TRBJ2-7; CDR3aa: CASSPGPEVEQYF; CDR3nt: TGTGCCAGCAGCCCCGGGCCAGAAGTCGAGCAGTACTTC
d_gene: NA; v_gene: TRBV20-1; len: 14; abundance: many; j_gene: TRBJ2-7; CDR3aa: CSARDPKVPGEQYF; CDR3nt: TGCAGTGCTAGAGATCCCAAGGTTCCGGGCGAGCAGTACTTC
d_gene: NA; v_gene: TRBV5-4; len: 16; abundance: many; j_gene: TRBJ1-1; CDR3aa: CASSGRFGLSDTEAFF; CDR3nt: TGTGCCAGCAGCGGGAGATTCGGGCTATCGGACACTGAAGCTTTCTTT
d_gene: NA; v_gene: TRBV7-9; len: 13; abundance: many; j_gene: TRBJ2-7; CDR3aa: CASSPTLSYEQYF; CDR3nt: TGTGCCAGCAGCCCGACTCTTTCCTACGAGCAGTACTTC
d_gene: TRBD2; v_gene: TRBV6-6; len: 15; abundance: few; j_gene: TRBJ2-1; CDR3aa: CASSPTSGRQNEQFF; CDR3nt: TGTGCCAGCAGCCCGACTAGCGGGAGGCAGAATGAGCAGTTCTTC
d_gene: TRBD2; v_gene: TRBV28; len: 13; abundance: few; j_gene: TRBJ2-1; CDR3aa: CASSLLAGGVQIF; CDR3nt: TGTGCCAGCAGTTTATTAGCGGGAGGGGTTCAGATCTTC
d_gene: NA; v_gene: TRBV20-1; len: 17; abundance: many; j_gene: TRBJ1-6; CDR3aa: CSARILEKSSYNSPLHF; CDR3nt: TGCAGTGCTAGAATCCTAGAAAAGAGCTCCTATAATTCACCCCTCCACTTT
d_gene: NA; v_gene: TRBV12-3/TRBV12-4; len: 15; abundance: many; j_gene: TRBJ1-1; CDR3aa: CASRPGPSVRSEAFF; CDR3nt: TGTGCCAGCAGGCCGGGACCTTCGGTCAGATCAGAAGCTTTCTTT
d_gene: NA; v_gene: TRBV4-2; len: 17; abundance: NA; j_gene: TRBJ2-3; CDR3aa: CASSQGGVGTSTDTQYF; CDR3nt: TGTGCCAGCAGCCAAGGAGGTGTGGGGACCTCCACAGATACGCAGTATTTT
d_gene: TRBD2; v_gene: TRBV7-9; len: 15; abundance: few; j_gene: TRBJ2-2; CDR3aa: CASSLTSGRTGELFF; CDR3nt: TGTGCCAGCAGCCTGACTAGCGGGAGAACCGGGGAGCTGTTTTTT